The 25 T cell receptor beta chains in this list originate from one sample, sequenced in a study of OX40 agonist ivuxolimab in advanced cancers. The repertoire was sequenced with immunoSEQ multiplex PCR; TCRdb's copy has only in-frame clones and lacks some. The data show about 58,000 clones, with 70% to 90% seen just once and 0.85% to 1% held by the top ten. This material consisted of CD4+ or CD8+ T cells sorted from blood, taken in a trial of the OX40 agonist ivuxolimab. The receptors here all came from an adult with an advanced solid tumor such as melanoma, head and neck, liver or kidney cancer.

The rearrangement links TRBV5-1 to TRBJ1-2, with a possible D match to TRBD1 (6 bases). V shed 4 bases and J shed 6 bases, with 19 bases lying between them. Germline CDR1 SGHRS, CDR2 YFSETQ. There are 15 residues in the CDR3. DNA of the CDR3: TGCGCCAGCAGCGTGTCTCCGGGGGCCCACGATGGCTACACCTTC. Its translation: CASSVSPGAHDGYTF.

This clone rates as medium-sized. The gene calls are TRBV2 and TRBJ2-3; no reliable D call. The CDR3 covers 13 residues. Trimming shortened V by 7 bases and J by 3 bases, and 11 bases separated the two germline ends. The V gene's germline CDR1 is SNHLY and CDR2 FYNNEI. CDR3: CASNPVGTDTQYF. CDR3 DNA sequence: TGTGCCAGCAACCCCGTAGGGACAGATACGCAGTATTTT.

The CDR3 is CASSYEDRRQETQYF. The CDR3 bases are TGCGCCAGCAGTTATGAGGACAGGAGACAAGAGACCCAGTACTTC. This sequence joins TRBV5-1 and TRBJ2-5, with 7 bases matching TRBD1. V shed 5 bases, J shed 2 bases, and the junction held 9 bases outside the gene matches. The CDR3 consists of 15 residues. Germline V gene data show CDR1 as SGHRS and CDR2 as YFSETQ.

The chain uses TRBV6-6 and TRBJ2-7; TRBD1 agrees at 7 bases. V gave up 7 bases and J gave up 9 bases; unmatched junction bases: 12. Per germline, CDR1 MNHNY and CDR2 SVGAGI (reference sequence). There are 13 residues in the CDR3. CDR3 DNA: TGTGCCAGCACCGCTACAGAAAGACAGGGGCAGTACTTC. As protein: CASTATERQGQYF.

The rearrangement links TRBV5-8 to TRBJ1-5; TRBD1 matches at 7 bases. Germline V lookup: CDR1 SGHTS, CDR2 YDEGEE. The V segment lost 0 bases and the J segment 8 bases; nucleotides outside the gene matches: 11. This CDR3 region has 16 residues. The CDR3 bases are TGTGCCAGCAGCTTGGCCGGGACAGCAAAGGGGGAGCCCCAGCATTTT. It is translated as CASSLAGTAKGEPQHF.

This clone was counted once. The V gene is TRBV6-5, the J gene TRBJ1-6; no clear D gene. Germline V gene sequence: CDR1 MNHEY, CDR2 SVGAGI. Between the trimmed V and J ends, which lost 0 bases and 0 bases, there was a span of 6 bases. This CDR3 has 16 amino acids. CDR3 loop: CASSYSFSSYNSPLHF. CDR3 sequence (DNA): TGTGCCAGCAGTTACTCCTTCAGCTCCTATAATTCACCCCTCCACTTT.

This clone has a single count. This chain connects TRBV7-6 to TRBJ1-1, with D tentatively TRBD1 (6 bases). The CDR3 runs 14 residues. Germline V gene sequence: CDR1 SGHVS, CDR2 FNYEAQ. The ends were cut back, 5 bases at V and 1 base at J, with 11 bases in the middle. The CDR3 spells CASSPQQGNTEAFF. The CDR3 DNA sequence: TGTGCCAGCAGCCCCCAACAGGGGAACACTGAAGCTTTCTTT.

Note on this clone: The sample holds other DNA sequences that translate to the same CDR3. This sequence joins TRBV18 and TRBJ1-1, with D possibly matching TRBD1 (5 bases). V dropped 2 bases and J dropped 1 base, with 5 bases sitting between them. Looked up from germline, CDR1 is KGHSH and CDR2 is LQKENI. CDR3 length: 13 amino acids. CDR3 sequence (DNA): TGTGCCAGCTCACCAGGGGGGAACACTGAAGCTTTCTTT. Amino acids: CASSPGGNTEAFF.

The genes are TRBV5-1 and TRBJ2-7; 16 bases match TRBD2. Germline trimming cut 4 bases from V and 0 bases from J; bases unmatched to any gene: 7. CDR3 length: 18 residues. Per germline, CDR1 SGHRS and CDR2 YFSETQ. The CDR3 DNA is TGCGCCAGCAGCCGAGGGACTAGCGGGGGGGGAGCCTCCTACGAGCAGTACTTC. Translated: CASSRGTSGGGASYEQYF.

This chain joins TRBV6-5 and TRBJ1-2; D is ambiguous. The germline gives CDR1 MNHEY, CDR2 SVGAGI. V lost 2 bases, J lost 4 bases, and 8 bases lay in between. The CDR3 length is 13 residues. CDR3 sequence reads: CASSYEGSYGYTF. CDR3 nucleotide sequence: TGTGCCAGCAGTTACGAGGGAAGCTATGGCTACACCTTC.

The chain combines TRBV7-2 with TRBJ1-1; 10 nucleotides align to TRBD1. The germline CDR1 and CDR2 sequences are SGHTA and FQGNSA. The CDR3 has 15 residues. Trimming at V came to 4 bases and at J to 0 bases, leaving 2 bases not matched to a gene. CDR3 protein: CASSSGQGMNTEAFF. In DNA, the CDR3 is TGTGCCAGCAGCTCGGGACAGGGGATGAACACTGAAGCTTTCTTT.

The chain joins TRBV5-5 to TRBJ2-5; 11 bases line up with TRBD1. CDR1 and CDR2 (germline): SGHKS, YYEKEE (reference sequence). Trimming at V came to 4 bases and at J to 4 bases, leaving 6 bases not matched to a gene. There are 15 residues in the CDR3. Here the CDR3 reads CASSPLGTGGETQYF. The CDR3 DNA reads as TGTGCCAGCAGCCCCCTGGGGACAGGGGGAGAGACCCAGTACTTC.

The chain carries TRBV12-5 and TRBJ2-1; 13 positions match TRBD2. The V segment lost 2 bases and the J segment 6 bases; nucleotides outside the gene matches: 4. The V gene's germline CDR1 is LGHNT and CDR2 FRNRAP. The CDR3 has 16 residues. This CDR3 reads CASGLKLAGGFNEQFF. In DNA, the CDR3 is TGTGCTAGTGGTTTGAAACTAGCGGGGGGGTTCAATGAGCAGTTCTTC.

This clone was seen at least ten times. This chain connects TRBV2 to TRBJ2-1; no reliable D call. The germline V gene encodes CDR1 SNHLY and CDR2 FYNNEI. Trimming shortened V by 6 bases and J by 4 bases, and 10 bases separated the two germline ends. The CDR3 runs 13 residues. Here the CDR3 reads CASRAVQYNEQFF. CDR3 sequence (DNA): TGTGCCAGCAGAGCCGTCCAGTACAATGAGCAGTTCTTC.

This clone has just one count. The chain employs TRBV6-1 and TRBJ1-4, with 8 bases that match TRBD1. J gave up 5 bases and V 6 bases, and 2 bases lay outside the gene matches. This CDR3 is built from 13 residues. The germline V gene encodes CDR1 MNHNS and CDR2 SASEGT. DNA of the CDR3: TGTGCCAGCAGATGGACAGGGAATGAAAAACTGTTTTTT. Its protein is CASRWTGNEKLFF.

This chain connects TRBV4-1 to TRBJ1-1; no reliable D call. Germline lookup yields CDR1 MGHRA and CDR2 YSYEKL. V lost 1 base to trimming and J lost 2 bases, with 8 bases between them. The CDR3 extends over 14 amino acids. The CDR3 nucleotides are TGCGCCAGCAGCCAAGTAGGAGTTAACACTGAAGCTTTCTTT. Its translation is CASSQVGVNTEAFF.

This rearrangement joins TRBV5-6 to TRBJ2-2; 12 bases line up with TRBD2. Germline assignment: CDR1 SGHDT and CDR2 YYEEEE. Trimming at V came to 4 bases and at J to 0 bases, leaving 4 bases not matched to a gene. This CDR3 is 17 amino acids long. CDR3 protein: CASSLRTSGANTGELFF. The CDR3 nucleotides are TGTGCCAGCAGCCTGAGGACTAGCGGGGCGAACACCGGGGAGCTGTTTTTT. Variable domain in full (rest from reference TRBV5-6 and TRBJ2-2): DAGVTQSPTHLIKTRGQQVTLRCSPKSGHDTVSWYQQALGQGPQFIFQYYEEEERQRGNFPDRFSGHQFPNYSSELNVNALLLGDSALYLCASSLRTSGANTGELFFGEGSRLTVL.

The rearrangement uses TRBV4-1 and TRBJ1-5; tentative D call: TRBD1 (6 bases). The CDR3 loop spans 15 amino acids. Trimming cost V 4 bases and J 0 bases, with 10 bases left between them. Germline V gene sequence: CDR1 MGHRA, CDR2 YSYEKL. CDR3: CASSRTVDSNQPQHF. The CDR3 nucleotides are TGCGCCAGCAGCCGGACAGTTGATAGCAATCAGCCCCAGCATTTT.

The J gene is TRBJ1-1, the V gene TRBV2; no reliable D call. V dropped 6 bases and J dropped 5 bases, with 13 bases sitting between them. The CDR3 has 13 residues. The germline V gene encodes CDR1 SNHLY and CDR2 FYNNEI. Here the CDR3 reads CASRRGGSTEAFF. The CDR3 nucleotides are TGTGCCAGCAGGCGAGGAGGGTCAACTGAAGCTTTCTTT.

This clone was detected once. This rearrangement joins TRBV19 to TRBJ2-6; D gene unclear. Germline CDR1 reads LNHDA; CDR2 reads SQIVND (reference sequence). Trimming left V 4 bases short and J 3 bases short, with 7 bases between. The CDR3 extends over 14 amino acids. The CDR3 sequence is CASSNVVGANVLTF. Written as DNA, the CDR3 is TGTGCCAGTAGTAACGTGGTTGGGGCCAACGTCCTGACTTTC.

The chain has TRBV11-2 and TRBJ2-5; D remains ambiguous. The CDR3 contains 12 residues. The V and J ends lost 5 bases and 5 bases respectively, with 9 bases between them. Per germline, CDR1 SGHAT and CDR2 FQNNGV. CDR3 sequence reads: CASSRITETQYF. CDR3 sequence (DNA): TGTGCCAGCAGCCGAATTACTGAGACCCAGTACTTC. The whole variable domain, filled in from reference TRBV11-2 and TRBJ2-5, reads EAGVAQSPRYKIIEKRQSVAFWCNPISGHATLYWYQQILGQGPKLLIQFQNNGVVDDSQLPKDRFSAERLKGVDSTLKIQPAKLEDSAVYLCASSRITETQYFGPGTRLLVL.

This clone was found once. J is TRBJ2-5 and V is TRBV6-1; no firm D call. Germline values: CDR1 MNHNS, CDR2 SASEGT. The CDR3 is 13 residues long. V lost 8 bases and J 0 bases, leaving 10 bases between the germline ends. Written as DNA, the CDR3 is TGTGCCAGCTGCAGAAACCACCAAGAGACCCAGTACTTC. Translating gives CASCRNHQETQYF.

The chain links TRBV6-6 to TRBJ1-5; the match to TRBD1 covers 7 bases. The germline CDR1 and CDR2 sequences are MNHNY and SVGAGI (reference sequence). There are 15 residues in the CDR3. Trimming cost V 2 bases and J 0 bases; bases outside gene matches: 1. The CDR3 spells CASSYQGVSNQPQHF. The CDR3 DNA reads as TGTGCCAGCAGTTACCAGGGGGTTAGCAATCAGCCCCAGCATTTT.

This clone was counted once. The chain uses TRBV5-1 and TRBJ2-2; D may match TRBD1 or TRBD2 (5 bases each). This CDR3 has 15 amino acids. Per germline, CDR1 SGHRS and CDR2 YFSETQ. Trimming removed 3 bases at V and 0 bases at J, with 9 bases between. This CDR3 reads CASSSRGSNTGELFF. CDR3 sequence (DNA): TGCGCCAGCAGCTCTCGGGGCTCGAACACCGGGGAGCTGTTTTTT.

This clone was recorded a few times. The chain uses TRBV2 and TRBJ1-1; no definite D call. V was trimmed by 5 bases and J by 5 bases, leaving 12 bases between them. The CDR3 runs to 13 residues. Germline V gene data show CDR1 as SNHLY and CDR2 as FYNNEI. In DNA, the CDR3 is TGTGCCAGCAGTCGTGGGGTTCGAACTGAAGCTTTCTTT. Translating it yields CASSRGVRTEAFF. Using reference TRBV2 and TRBJ1-1 for the parts outside the CDR3, the full variable domain is EPEVTQTPSHQVTQMGQEVILRCVPISNHLYFYWYRQILGQKVEFLVSFYNNEISEKSEIFDDQFSVERPDGSNFTLKIRSTKLEDSAMYFCASSRGVRTEAFFGQGTRLTVV.